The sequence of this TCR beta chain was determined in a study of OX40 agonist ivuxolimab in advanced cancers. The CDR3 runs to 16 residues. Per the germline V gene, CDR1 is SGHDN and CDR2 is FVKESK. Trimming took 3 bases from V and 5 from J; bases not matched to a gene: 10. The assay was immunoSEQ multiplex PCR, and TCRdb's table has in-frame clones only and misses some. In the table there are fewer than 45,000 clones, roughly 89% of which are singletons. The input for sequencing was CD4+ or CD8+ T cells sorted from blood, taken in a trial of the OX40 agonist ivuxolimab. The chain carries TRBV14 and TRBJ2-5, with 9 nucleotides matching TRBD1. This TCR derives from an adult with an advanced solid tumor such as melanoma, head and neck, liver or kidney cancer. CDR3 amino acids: CASSHPPGQGIETQYF. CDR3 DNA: TGTGCCAGCAGCCATCCCCCTGGACAGGGGATCGAGACCCAGTACTTC.